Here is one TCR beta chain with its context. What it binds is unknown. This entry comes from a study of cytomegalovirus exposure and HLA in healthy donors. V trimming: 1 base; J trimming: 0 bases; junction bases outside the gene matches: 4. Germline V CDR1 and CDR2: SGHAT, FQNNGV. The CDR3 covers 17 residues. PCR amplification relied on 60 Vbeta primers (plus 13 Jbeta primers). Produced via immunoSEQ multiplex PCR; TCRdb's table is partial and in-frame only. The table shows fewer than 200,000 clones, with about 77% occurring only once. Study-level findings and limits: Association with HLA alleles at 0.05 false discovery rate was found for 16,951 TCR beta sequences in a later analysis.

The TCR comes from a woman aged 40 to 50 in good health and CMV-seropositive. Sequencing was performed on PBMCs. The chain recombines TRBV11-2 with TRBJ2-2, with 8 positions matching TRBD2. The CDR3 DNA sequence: TGTGCCAGCAGCTTAGGACCGGGACTAGCGAACACCGGGGAGCTGTTTTTT. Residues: CASSLGPGLANTGELFF.